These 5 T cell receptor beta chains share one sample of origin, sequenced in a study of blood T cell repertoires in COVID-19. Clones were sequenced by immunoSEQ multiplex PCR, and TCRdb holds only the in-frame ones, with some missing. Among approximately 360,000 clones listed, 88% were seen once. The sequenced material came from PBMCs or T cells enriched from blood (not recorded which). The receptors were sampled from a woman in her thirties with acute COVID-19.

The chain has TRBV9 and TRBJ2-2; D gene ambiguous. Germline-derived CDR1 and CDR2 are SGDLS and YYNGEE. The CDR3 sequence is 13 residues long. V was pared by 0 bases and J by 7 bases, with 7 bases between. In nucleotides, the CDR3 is TGTGCCAGCAGCGTAGCCTATGTCGGGGAGCTGTTTTTT. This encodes CASSVAYVGELFF.

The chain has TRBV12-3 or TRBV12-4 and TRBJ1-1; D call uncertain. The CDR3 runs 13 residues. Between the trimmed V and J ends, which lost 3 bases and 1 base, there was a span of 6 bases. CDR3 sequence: CASSFLQNTEAFF. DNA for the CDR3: TGTGCCAGCAGTTTTTTACAGAACACTGAAGCTTTCTTT.

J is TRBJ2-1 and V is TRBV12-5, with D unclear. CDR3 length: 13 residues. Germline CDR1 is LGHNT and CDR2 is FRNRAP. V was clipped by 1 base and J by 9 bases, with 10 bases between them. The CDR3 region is CASGLALSGEQFF. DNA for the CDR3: TGTGCTAGTGGTTTGGCCCTATCAGGTGAGCAGTTCTTC.

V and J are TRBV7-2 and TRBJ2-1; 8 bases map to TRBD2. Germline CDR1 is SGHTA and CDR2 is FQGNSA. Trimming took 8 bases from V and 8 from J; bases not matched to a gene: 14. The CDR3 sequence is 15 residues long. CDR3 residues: CASEPIAGIGDEQFF. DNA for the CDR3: TGTGCCAGCGAACCTATAGCGGGGATTGGGGATGAGCAGTTCTTC. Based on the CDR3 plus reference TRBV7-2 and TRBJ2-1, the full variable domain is GAGVSQSPSNKVTEKGKDVELRCDPISGHTALYWYRQSLGQGLEFLIYFQGNSAPDKSGLPSDRFSAERTGGSVSTLTIQRTQQEDSAVYLCASEPIAGIGDEQFFGPGTRLTVL.

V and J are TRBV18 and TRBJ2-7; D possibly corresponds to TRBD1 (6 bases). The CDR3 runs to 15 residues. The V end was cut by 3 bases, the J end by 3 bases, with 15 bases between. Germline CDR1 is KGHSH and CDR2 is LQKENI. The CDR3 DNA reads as TGTGCCAGCTCACCCCCGGGACAAAGGCTCTACGAGCAGTACTTC. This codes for CASSPPGQRLYEQYF.